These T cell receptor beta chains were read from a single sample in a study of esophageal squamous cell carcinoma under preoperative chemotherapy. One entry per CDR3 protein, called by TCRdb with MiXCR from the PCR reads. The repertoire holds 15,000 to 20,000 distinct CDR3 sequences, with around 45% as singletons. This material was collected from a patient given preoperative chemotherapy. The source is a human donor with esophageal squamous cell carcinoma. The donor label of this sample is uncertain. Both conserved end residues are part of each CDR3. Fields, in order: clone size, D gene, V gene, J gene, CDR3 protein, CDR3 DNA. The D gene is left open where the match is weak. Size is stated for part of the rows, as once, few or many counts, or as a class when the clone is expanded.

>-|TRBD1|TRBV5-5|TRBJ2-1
CASSFPGQGWAGATQFF
TGTGCCAGCAGCTTCCCGGGACAGGGATGGGCCGGGGCGACCCAGTTCTTC
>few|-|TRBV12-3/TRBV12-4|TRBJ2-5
CASTEGGRVGETQYF
TGTGCCAGCACCGAAGGGGGACGGGTGGGAGAGACCCAGTACTTC
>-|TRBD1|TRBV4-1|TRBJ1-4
CASSHRGMKLFF
TGCGCCAGCAGCCACAGGGGGATGAAACTGTTTTTT
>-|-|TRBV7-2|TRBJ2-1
CASSLELGFEQFF
TGTGCCAGCAGCTTAGAGTTGGGATTCGAGCAGTTCTTC
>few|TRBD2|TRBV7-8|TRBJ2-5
CASSPGTSSIQYF
TGTGCCAGCAGCCCCGGGACTAGCAGCATCCAGTACTTC
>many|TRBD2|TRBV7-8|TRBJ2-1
CASSFGRASGSYNEQFF
TGTGCCAGCAGTTTCGGTAGGGCTAGCGGATCCTACAATGAGCAGTTCTTC
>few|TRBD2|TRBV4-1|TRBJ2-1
CASSQGSGGRFHNEQFF
TGCGCCAGCAGCCAGGGGTCGGGCGGGAGGTTCCACAATGAGCAGTTCTTC
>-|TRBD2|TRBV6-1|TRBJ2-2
CASTKTHGLAGGPPGELFF
TGTGCCAGCACCAAAACTCACGGACTAGCGGGAGGGCCCCCCGGGGAGCTGTTTTTT
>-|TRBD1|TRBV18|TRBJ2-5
CASSPPSRDRGLGQETQYF
TGTGCCAGCTCACCACCGTCCCGGGACAGGGGACTGGGCCAAGAGACCCAGTACTTC
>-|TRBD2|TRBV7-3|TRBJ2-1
CASSPSGGTFYNEQFF
TGTGCCAGCAGCCCGAGCGGGGGAACCTTCTACAATGAGCAGTTCTTC
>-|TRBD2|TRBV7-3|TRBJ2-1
CASSVEGTSGRNEQFF
TGTGCCAGCAGCGTAGAAGGGACTAGCGGAAGGAATGAGCAGTTCTTC
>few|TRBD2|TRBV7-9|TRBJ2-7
CASSLVGGHYEQYF
TGTGCCAGCAGCTTAGTGGGAGGGCATTACGAGCAGTACTTC
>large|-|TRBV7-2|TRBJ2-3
CASRSPNGADTQYF
TGTGCCAGCAGATCACCAAACGGAGCAGATACGCAGTATTTT
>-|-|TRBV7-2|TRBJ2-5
CASSFAGSGGRLQETQYF
TGTGCCAGCAGCTTTGCGGGTAGCGGCGGCAGGCTCCAAGAGACGCAGTACTTC
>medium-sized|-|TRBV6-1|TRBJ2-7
CASSEQVGTQRSEQYF
TGTGCCAGCAGTGAACAAGTTGGGACTCAGCGAAGCGAGCAGTACTTC
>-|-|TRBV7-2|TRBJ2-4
CASSLEGRDKNTQYF
TGTGCCAGCAGCCTCGAGGGCCGAGACAAAAACACTCAGTACTTC